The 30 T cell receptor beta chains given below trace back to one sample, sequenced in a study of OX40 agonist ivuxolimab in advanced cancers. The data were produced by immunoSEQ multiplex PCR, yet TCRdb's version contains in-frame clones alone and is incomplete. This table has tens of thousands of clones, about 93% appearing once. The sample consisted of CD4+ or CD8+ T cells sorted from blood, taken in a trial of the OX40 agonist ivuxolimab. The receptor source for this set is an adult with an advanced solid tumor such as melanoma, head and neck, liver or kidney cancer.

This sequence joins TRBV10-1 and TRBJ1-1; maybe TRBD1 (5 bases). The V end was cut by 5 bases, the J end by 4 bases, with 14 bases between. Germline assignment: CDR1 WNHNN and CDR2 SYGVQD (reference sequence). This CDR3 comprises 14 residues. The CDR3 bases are TGCGCCAGCAGTCCCCGGGGAAGGGGCACTGAAGCTTTCTTT. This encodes CASSPRGRGTEAFF.

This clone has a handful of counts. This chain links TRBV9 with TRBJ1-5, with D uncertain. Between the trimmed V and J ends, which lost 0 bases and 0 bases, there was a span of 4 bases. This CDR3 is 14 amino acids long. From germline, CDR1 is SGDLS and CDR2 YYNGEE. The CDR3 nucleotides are TGTGCCAGCAGCGTAGAGGATAGCAATCAGCCCCAGCATTTT. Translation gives CASSVEDSNQPQHF.

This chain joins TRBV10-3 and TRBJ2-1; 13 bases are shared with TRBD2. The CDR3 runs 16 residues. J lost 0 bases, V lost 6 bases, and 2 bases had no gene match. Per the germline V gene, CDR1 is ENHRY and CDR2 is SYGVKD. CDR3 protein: CAIRGLAGSSYNEQFF. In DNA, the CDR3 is TGTGCCATCAGGGGACTAGCGGGGAGCTCCTACAATGAGCAGTTCTTC.

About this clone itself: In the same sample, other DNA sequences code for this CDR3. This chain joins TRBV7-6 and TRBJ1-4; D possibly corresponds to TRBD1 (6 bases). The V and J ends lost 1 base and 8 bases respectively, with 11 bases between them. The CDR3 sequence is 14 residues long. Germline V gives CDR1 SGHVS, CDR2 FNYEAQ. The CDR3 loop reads CASSLGGAGEKLFF. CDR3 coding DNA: TGTGCCAGCAGCTTAGGGGGGGCTGGAGAAAAACTGTTTTTT.

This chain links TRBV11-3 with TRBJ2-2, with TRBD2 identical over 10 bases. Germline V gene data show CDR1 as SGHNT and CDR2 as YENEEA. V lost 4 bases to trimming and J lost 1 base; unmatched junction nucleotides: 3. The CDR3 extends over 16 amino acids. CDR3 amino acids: CASSSWTSGNTGELFF. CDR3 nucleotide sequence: TGTGCCAGCAGCTCCTGGACTAGCGGGAACACCGGGGAGCTGTTTTTT. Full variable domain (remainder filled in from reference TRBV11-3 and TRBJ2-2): EAGVVQSPRYKIIEKKQPVAFWCNPISGHNTLYWYLQNLGQGPELLIRYENEEAVDDSQLPKDRFSAERLKGVDSTLKIQPAELGDSAVYLCASSSWTSGNTGELFFGEGSRLTVL.

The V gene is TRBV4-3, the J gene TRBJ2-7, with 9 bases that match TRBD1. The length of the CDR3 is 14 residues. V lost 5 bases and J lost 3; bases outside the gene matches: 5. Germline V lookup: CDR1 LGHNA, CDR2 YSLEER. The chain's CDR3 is CASSAGQGRYEQYF. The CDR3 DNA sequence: TGCGCCAGCAGCGCGGGACAGGGACGCTACGAGCAGTACTTC.

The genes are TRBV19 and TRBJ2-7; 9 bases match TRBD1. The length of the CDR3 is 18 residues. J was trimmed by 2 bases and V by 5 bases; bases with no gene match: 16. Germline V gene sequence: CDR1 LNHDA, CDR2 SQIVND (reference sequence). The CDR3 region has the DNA TGTGCCAGTAGTTTTACCCACGCCAACCGGGACAGGGCCTACGAGCAGTACTTC. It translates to CASSFTHANRDRAYEQYF.

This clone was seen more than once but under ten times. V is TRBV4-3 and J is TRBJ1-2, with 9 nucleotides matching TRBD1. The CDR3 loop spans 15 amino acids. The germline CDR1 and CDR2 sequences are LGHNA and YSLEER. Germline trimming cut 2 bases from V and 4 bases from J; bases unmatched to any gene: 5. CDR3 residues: CASSQTTGGSYGYTF. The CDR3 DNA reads TGCGCCAGCAGCCAAACTACAGGGGGCAGCTATGGCTACACCTTC.

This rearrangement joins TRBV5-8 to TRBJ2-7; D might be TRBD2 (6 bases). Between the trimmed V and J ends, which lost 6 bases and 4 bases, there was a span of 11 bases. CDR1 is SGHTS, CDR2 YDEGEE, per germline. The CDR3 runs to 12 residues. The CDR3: CASIPGGYEQYF. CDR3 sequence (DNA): TGTGCCAGCATCCCAGGAGGGTACGAGCAGTACTTC.

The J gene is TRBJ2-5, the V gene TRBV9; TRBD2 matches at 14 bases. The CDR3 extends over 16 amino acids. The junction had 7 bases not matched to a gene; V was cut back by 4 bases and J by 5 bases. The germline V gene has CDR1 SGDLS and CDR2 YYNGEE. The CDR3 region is CASSPGLAGGGETQYF. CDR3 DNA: TGTGCCAGCAGCCCCGGACTAGCGGGGGGCGGGGAGACCCAGTACTTC.

The CDR3 region is CASSFTDGDINYSGANVLTF. In DNA form, the CDR3 reads TGTGCCAGCAGCTTCACTGACGGTGACATAAACTACTCTGGGGCCAACGTCCTGACTTTC. V is TRBV13 and J is TRBJ2-6, with unresolved D. CDR1 and CDR2 (germline): PRHDT, FYEKMQ (reference sequence). CDR3 length equals 20 residues. The V and J ends lost 3 bases and 0 bases respectively, with 21 bases between them.

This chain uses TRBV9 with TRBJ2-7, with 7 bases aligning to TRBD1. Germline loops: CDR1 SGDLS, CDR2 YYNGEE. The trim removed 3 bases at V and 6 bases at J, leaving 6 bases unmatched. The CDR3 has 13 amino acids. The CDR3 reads CASSEGAGSEQYF. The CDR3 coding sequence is TGTGCCAGCAGCGAGGGGGCAGGGTCCGAGCAGTACTTC.

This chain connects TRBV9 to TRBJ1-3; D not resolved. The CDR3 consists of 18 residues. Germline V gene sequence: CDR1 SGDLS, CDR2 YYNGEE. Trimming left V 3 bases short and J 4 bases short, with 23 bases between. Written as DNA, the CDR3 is TGTGCCAGCAGCGAAGATGTGGGGAATAACTTGAGGGGAAACACCATATATTTT. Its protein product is CASSEDVGNNLRGNTIYF.

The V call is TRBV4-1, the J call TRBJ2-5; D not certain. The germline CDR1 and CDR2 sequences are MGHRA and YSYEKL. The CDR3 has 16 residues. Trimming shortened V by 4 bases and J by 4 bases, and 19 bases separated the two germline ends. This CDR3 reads CASSPPPAELGETQYF. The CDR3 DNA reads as TGCGCCAGCAGCCCCCCCCCGGCCGAGCTCGGAGAGACCCAGTACTTC.

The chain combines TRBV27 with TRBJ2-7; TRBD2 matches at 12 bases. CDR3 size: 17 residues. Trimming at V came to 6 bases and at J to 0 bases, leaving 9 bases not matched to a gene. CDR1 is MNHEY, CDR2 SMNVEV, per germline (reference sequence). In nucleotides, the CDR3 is TGTGCCAGCAGCCTCGGACTAGCGGGGCCCTTCTCCTACGAGCAGTACTTC. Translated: CASSLGLAGPFSYEQYF.

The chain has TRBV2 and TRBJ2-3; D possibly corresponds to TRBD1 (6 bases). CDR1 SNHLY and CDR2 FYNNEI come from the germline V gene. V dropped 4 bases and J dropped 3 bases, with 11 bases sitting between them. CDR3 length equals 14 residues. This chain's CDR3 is CASSGNQGTDTQYF. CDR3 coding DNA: TGTGCCAGCAGTGGGAACCAGGGGACAGATACGCAGTATTTT. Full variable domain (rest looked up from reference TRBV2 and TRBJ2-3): EPEVTQTPSHQVTQMGQEVILRCVPISNHLYFYWYRQILGQKVEFLVSFYNNEISEKSEIFDDQFSVERPDGSNFTLKIRSTKLEDSAMYFCASSGNQGTDTQYFGPGTRLTVL.

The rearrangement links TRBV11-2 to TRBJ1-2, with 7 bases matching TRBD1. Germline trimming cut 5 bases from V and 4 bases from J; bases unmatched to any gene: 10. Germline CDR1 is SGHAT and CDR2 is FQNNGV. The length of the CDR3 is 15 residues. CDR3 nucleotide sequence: TGTGCCAGCAGCCATCACGGGGACAGCGGCTATGGCTACACCTTC. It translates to CASSHHGDSGYGYTF.

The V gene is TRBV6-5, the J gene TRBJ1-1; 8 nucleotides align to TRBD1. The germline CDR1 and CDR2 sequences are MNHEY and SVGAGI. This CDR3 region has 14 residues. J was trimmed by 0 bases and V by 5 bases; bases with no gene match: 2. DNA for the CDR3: TGTGCCAGCAGTAGGGACAGGATGAACACTGAAGCTTTCTTT. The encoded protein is CASSRDRMNTEAFF.

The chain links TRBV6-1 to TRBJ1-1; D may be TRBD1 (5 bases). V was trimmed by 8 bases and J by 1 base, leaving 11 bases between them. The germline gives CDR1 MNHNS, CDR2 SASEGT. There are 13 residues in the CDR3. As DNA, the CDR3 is TGTGCCAGCCGAGGGGTCGAGAACACTGAAGCTTTCTTT. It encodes CASRGVENTEAFF.

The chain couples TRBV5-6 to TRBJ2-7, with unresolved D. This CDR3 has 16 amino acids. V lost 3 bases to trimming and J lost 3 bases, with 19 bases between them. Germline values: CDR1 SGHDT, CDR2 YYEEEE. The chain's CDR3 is CASSSPIGPIYYEQYF. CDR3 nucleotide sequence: TGTGCCAGCAGCTCCCCAATAGGACCGATCTACTACGAGCAGTACTTC.

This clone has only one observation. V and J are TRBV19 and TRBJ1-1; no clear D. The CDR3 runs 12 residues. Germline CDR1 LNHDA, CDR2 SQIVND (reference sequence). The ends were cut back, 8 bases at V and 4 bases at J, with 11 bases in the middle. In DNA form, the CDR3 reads TGTGCCAGTCGGAAGGGTGCCACTGAAGCTTTCTTT. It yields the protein CASRKGATEAFF. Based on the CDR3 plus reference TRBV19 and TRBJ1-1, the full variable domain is DGGITQSPKYLFRKEGQNVTLSCEQNLNHDAMYWYRQDPGQGLRLIYYSQIVNDFQKGDIAEGYSVSREKKESFPLTVTSAQKNPTAFYLCASRKGATEAFFGQGTRLTVV.

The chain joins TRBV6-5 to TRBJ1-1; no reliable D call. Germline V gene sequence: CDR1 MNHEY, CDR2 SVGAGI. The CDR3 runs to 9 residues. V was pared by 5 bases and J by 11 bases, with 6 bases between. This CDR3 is CASSEGAFF. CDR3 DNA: TGTGCCAGCAGTGAGGGCGCTTTCTTT.

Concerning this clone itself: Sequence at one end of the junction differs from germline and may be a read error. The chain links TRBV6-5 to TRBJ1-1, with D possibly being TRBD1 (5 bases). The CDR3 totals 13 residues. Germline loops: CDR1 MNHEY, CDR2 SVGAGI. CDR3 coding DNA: TGTGCCAGCAGACCCCAAGCCGGGACTGACGCTTTCTTT. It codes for CASRPQAGTDAFF.

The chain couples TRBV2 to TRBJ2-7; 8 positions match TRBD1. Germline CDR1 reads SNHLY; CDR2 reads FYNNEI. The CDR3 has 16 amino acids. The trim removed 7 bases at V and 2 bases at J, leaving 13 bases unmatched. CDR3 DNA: TGTGCCAGCACCACAGCAGGGGGCGCGCATACCTACGAGCAGTACTTC. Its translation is CASTTAGGAHTYEQYF.

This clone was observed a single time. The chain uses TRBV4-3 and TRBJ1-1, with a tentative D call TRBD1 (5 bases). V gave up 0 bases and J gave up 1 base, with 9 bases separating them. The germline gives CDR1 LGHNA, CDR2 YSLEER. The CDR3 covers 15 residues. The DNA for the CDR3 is TGCGCCAGCAGCCAAGAGTTACAGGAGAACACTGAAGCTTTCTTT. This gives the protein CASSQELQENTEAFF.

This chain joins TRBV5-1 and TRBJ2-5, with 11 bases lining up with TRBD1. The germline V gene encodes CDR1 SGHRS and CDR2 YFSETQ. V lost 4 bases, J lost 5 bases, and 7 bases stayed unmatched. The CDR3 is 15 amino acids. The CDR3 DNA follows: TGCGCCAGCAGCCCCGGGACAGGGGGTCGGGAGACCCAGTACTTC. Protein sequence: CASSPGTGGRETQYF.

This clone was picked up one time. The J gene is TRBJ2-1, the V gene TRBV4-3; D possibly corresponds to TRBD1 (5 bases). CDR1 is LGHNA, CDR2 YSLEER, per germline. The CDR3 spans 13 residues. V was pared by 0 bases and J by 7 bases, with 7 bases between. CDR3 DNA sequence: TGCGCCAGCAGCCAAGATCAGGGTAATGAGCAGTTCTTC. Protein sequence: CASSQDQGNEQFF.

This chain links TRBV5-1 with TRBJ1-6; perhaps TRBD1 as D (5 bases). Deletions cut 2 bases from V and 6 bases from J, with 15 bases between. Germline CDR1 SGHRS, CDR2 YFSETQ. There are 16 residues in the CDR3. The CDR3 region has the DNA TGCGCCAGCAGCTTAAAGGGGCATTTCGCTAATTCACCCCTCCACTTT. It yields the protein CASSLKGHFANSPLHF.

DNA for the CDR3: TGTGCCAGCAGTAGGGGTAGTTACGAGCAGTACTTC. Residues: CASSRGSYEQYF. This rearrangement joins TRBV27 to TRBJ2-7, with D possibly matching TRBD1 (5 bases). V was clipped by 5 bases and J by 4 bases, with 9 bases between them. The CDR3 runs to 12 residues. Germline CDR1 is MNHEY and CDR2 is SMNVEV (reference sequence).

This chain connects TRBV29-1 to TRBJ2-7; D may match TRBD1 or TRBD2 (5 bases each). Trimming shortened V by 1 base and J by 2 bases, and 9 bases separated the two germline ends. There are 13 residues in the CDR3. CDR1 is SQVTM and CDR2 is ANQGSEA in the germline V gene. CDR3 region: CSVEVEDTYEQYF. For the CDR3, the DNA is TGCAGCGTTGAAGTGGAGGACACCTACGAGCAGTACTTC.